These 25 T cell receptor beta chains came from one sample sequenced in a study of blood T cell repertoires in COVID-19. Method: immunoSEQ multiplex PCR; TCRdb's copy keeps in-frame clones and lacks some. The table records fewer than 200,000 clones, about 86% of them present only once. The sequencing input was PBMCs or T cells enriched from blood (not recorded which). Receptors were obtained from a middle-aged woman in a cohort exposed to, infected with or recovered from COVID-19 (not recorded which).

V and J are TRBV6-5 and TRBJ1-6; a possible D gene is TRBD1 (5 bases). The V end was cut by 0 bases, the J end by 7 bases, with 10 bases between. CDR1 is MNHEY and CDR2 is SVGAGI in the germline V gene. The CDR3 is made up of 15 amino acids. As DNA, the CDR3 is TGTGCCAGCAGTTACTCGGGCAGGGTAAATTCACCCCTCCACTTT. Residues: CASSYSGRVNSPLHF.

The V and J genes are TRBV19 and TRBJ1-2; D may be TRBD1 (6 bases). The V end was cut by 1 base, the J end by 5 bases, with 14 bases between. The CDR3 has 15 amino acids. Germline V gene data show CDR1 as LNHDA and CDR2 as SQIVND (reference sequence). The CDR3 sequence: CASSIAGDRLYGYTF. DNA of the CDR3: TGTGCCAGTAGTATAGCCGGCGACAGGCTATATGGCTACACCTTC. The variable domain in full, with the rest retrieved from reference TRBV19 and TRBJ1-2, is DGGITQSPKYLFRKEGQNVTLSCEQNLNHDAMYWYRQDPGQGLRLIYYSQIVNDFQKGDIAEGYSVSREKKESFPLTVTSAQKNPTAFYLCASSIAGDRLYGYTFGSGTRLTVV.

V is TRBV24-1 and J is TRBJ1-2; 7 positions match TRBD1. The CDR3 loop spans 14 amino acids. Germline V gene sequence: CDR1 KGHDR, CDR2 SFDVKD. With V trimmed by 4 bases and J by 7 bases, 8 bases remained unmatched. CDR3 nucleotides: TGTGCCACCAGTGAAACAGGGGCGACGTTTGGCTACACCTTC. Translated: CATSETGATFGYTF.

This clone has just one count. V gene TRBV6-5 combines with J gene TRBJ1-1; the D gene is possibly TRBD1 (5 bases). Trimming took off 2 bases at V and 8 bases at J, with 12 bases between the two ends. Per the germline V gene, CDR1 is MNHEY and CDR2 is SVGAGI. This CDR3 is 13 amino acids long. CDR3: CASSYNGGGEAFF. CDR3 DNA: TGTGCCAGCAGTTACAATGGGGGAGGGGAAGCTTTCTTT.

The CDR3 is CASSPAGESYEQYF. DNA of the CDR3: TGTGCCAGCAGCCCGGCGGGGGAATCCTACGAGCAGTACTTC. This chain uses TRBV11-3 with TRBJ2-7, with 7 bases lining up with TRBD2. The V and J ends lost 5 bases and 1 base, in that order; junction bases with no gene match: 5. Germline V gene lookup returns CDR1 SGHNT and CDR2 YENEEA. This CDR3 region has 14 residues.

V usage is TRBV10-3 and J usage is TRBJ1-6; no reliable D call. This CDR3 spans 14 amino acids. Between the trimmed V and J ends, which lost 9 bases and 0 bases, there was a span of 9 bases. From germline, CDR1 is ENHRY and CDR2 SYGVKD. This CDR3 reads CAIRGSSYNSPLHF. CDR3 bases: TGTGCCATTAGAGGGAGCTCCTATAATTCACCCCTCCACTTT.

V gene TRBV27 combines with J gene TRBJ2-3; 9 bases map to TRBD2. CDR3 size: 15 residues. Trimming cost V 10 bases and J 4 bases; bases outside gene matches: 12. CDR1 and CDR2 from the germline V gene are MNHEY and SMNVEV (reference sequence). The CDR3 DNA reads TGTGCCACCCAGATTTTAGCGGGAGACTCAGATACGCAGTATTTT. Translating it yields CATQILAGDSDTQYF.

The V call is TRBV19, the J call TRBJ2-7; TRBD2 matches 9 bases. V trimming: 3 bases; J trimming: 2 bases; junction bases outside the gene matches: 8. Germline CDR1 LNHDA, CDR2 SQIVND (reference sequence). The length of the CDR3 is 16 residues. CDR3 nucleotides: TGTGCCAGTAGTATGAATAGCGGGAGTCGGACCTACGAGCAGTACTTC. It encodes CASSMNSGSRTYEQYF.

This clone appeared a few times. The rearrangement links TRBV3-1 (or the pseudogene TRBV3-2) to TRBJ2-3; D uncertain. Trimming took off 4 bases at V and 5 bases at J, with 7 bases between the two ends. CDR1 LGHDT and CDR2 YNNKEL come from the germline V gene (reference sequence). This CDR3 contains 12 residues. The CDR3 DNA reads as TGTGCCAGCAGCCTCGGTAAAGATACGCAGTATTTT. Its protein is CASSLGKDTQYF.

The chain joins TRBV9 to TRBJ1-3; TRBD1 matches 8 bases. J was trimmed by 4 bases and V by 2 bases; bases with no gene match: 11. The CDR3 runs 17 residues. CDR1 is SGDLS and CDR2 is YYNGEE in the germline V gene. The CDR3 region is CASSVTGTGYSGNTIYF. In nucleotides, the CDR3 is TGTGCCAGCAGCGTTACCGGGACAGGCTACTCAGGAAACACCATATATTTT.

The chain links TRBV7-9 to TRBJ1-1, with 7 bases matching TRBD1. With V trimmed by 4 bases and J by 4 bases, 3 bases remained unmatched. This CDR3 spans 13 amino acids. The germline gives CDR1 SEHNR, CDR2 FQNEAQ (reference sequence). CDR3 nucleotides: TGTGCCAGCAGCTCTGACAGGGCCACTGAAGCTTTCTTT. Translating it yields CASSSDRATEAFF.

The V call is TRBV7-2, the J call TRBJ2-7; TRBD2 might be the D (6 bases). This CDR3 comprises 13 residues. Between the trimmed V and J ends, which lost 3 bases and 2 bases, there was a span of 8 bases. The germline CDR1 and CDR2 sequences are SGHTA and FQGNSA. CDR3 nucleotides: TGTGCCAGCAGCTTGGCGGGGCCCTACGAGCAGTACTTC. This codes for CASSLAGPYEQYF.

In its sample, this clone was seen once. This chain links TRBV2 with TRBJ1-1, with unresolved D. CDR1 SNHLY and CDR2 FYNNEI come from the germline V gene. The CDR3 loop spans 11 amino acids. CDR3: CFSSREGEAFF. CDR3 DNA: TGTTTCTCGTCCCGTGAGGGTGAAGCTTTCTTT.

This clone was observed a single time. The chain has TRBV19 and TRBJ1-1; 7 bases align to TRBD1. The CDR3 consists of 14 residues. Germline V gene lookup returns CDR1 LNHDA and CDR2 SQIVND (reference sequence). V lost 3 bases and J lost 4; bases outside the gene matches: 5. As DNA, the CDR3 is TGTGCCAGTAGTATCAGACAGGGAGGCACTGAAGCTTTCTTT. Amino acid sequence: CASSIRQGGTEAFF.

The chain uses TRBV30 and TRBJ1-5; D not certain. The CDR3 is 13 amino acids. Germline CDR1 reads GTSNPN; CDR2 reads SVGIG (reference sequence). Trimming took 3 bases from V and 4 from J, leaving 10 bases between them. DNA for the CDR3: TGTGCCTGGAGGACTGCGAGAAATCAGCCCCAGCATTTT. Amino acids: CAWRTARNQPQHF.

This clone was counted many times. This sequence joins TRBV2 and TRBJ2-7; TRBD1 might be the D (5 bases). This CDR3 comprises 15 residues. In germline, CDR1 is SNHLY, CDR2 FYNNEI. With 4 bases removed from V and 3 bases from J, the gap between germline ends came to 16 bases. CDR3 DNA sequence: TGTGCCAGCAGTGTGACAGTCGGCCCCATCTACGAGCAGTACTTC. The encoded protein is CASSVTVGPIYEQYF.

V and J are TRBV28 and TRBJ1-4; a possible D gene is TRBD1 (6 bases). This CDR3 is 16 amino acids long. Germline values: CDR1 MDHEN, CDR2 SYDVKM. The V end was cut by 5 bases, the J end by 4 bases, with 17 bases between. The CDR3 DNA sequence: TGTGCCAGCAGTCCACAACAGGGTTCTGTTAATGAAAAACTGTTTTTT. Amino acids: CASSPQQGSVNEKLFF.

The rearrangement links TRBV11-2 to TRBJ2-2; D gene uncertain. This CDR3 is 13 amino acids long. CDR1 and CDR2 from the germline V gene are SGHAT and FQNNGV. V lost 5 bases and J lost 6, with 10 bases in between. CDR3 DNA sequence: TGTGCCAGCAGCCTTAGTGTCGCCGGGGAGCTGTTTTTT. This encodes CASSLSVAGELFF.

The rearrangement uses TRBV28 and TRBJ1-1; no reliable D call. The V end was cut by 3 bases, the J end by 3 bases, with 8 bases between. Per the germline V gene, CDR1 is MDHEN and CDR2 is SYDVKM. The CDR3 runs to 13 residues. The CDR3 sequence: CASSFEAYTEAFF. For the CDR3, the DNA is TGTGCCAGCAGTTTTGAGGCGTACACTGAAGCTTTCTTT.

This sequence joins TRBV2 and TRBJ1-4, with D uncertain. Trimming removed 5 bases at V and 0 bases at J, with 13 bases between. Germline V gene sequence: CDR1 SNHLY, CDR2 FYNNEI. The length of the CDR3 is 16 residues. CDR3: CASSKNRQSTNEKLFF. CDR3 bases: TGTGCCAGCAGTAAGAACCGACAATCAACTAATGAAAAACTGTTTTTT.

This chain links TRBV5-1 with TRBJ2-1; D not resolved. The germline CDR1 and CDR2 sequences are SGHRS and YFSETQ. The CDR3 is made up of 16 amino acids. V was pared by 3 bases and J by 1 base, with 14 bases between. The CDR3 sequence is CASSSPPGGSYNEQFF. The CDR3 bases are TGCGCCAGCAGCTCCCCTCCGGGTGGGTCCTACAATGAGCAGTTCTTC.

The chain joins TRBV9 to TRBJ1-5; TRBD1 aligns across 8 bases. CDR1 is SGDLS, CDR2 YYNGEE, per germline. V shed 3 bases and J 3 bases; nucleotides not matched to a gene: 5. This CDR3 is built from 15 residues. CDR3 loop: CASSARTGLNQPQHF. CDR3 nucleotide sequence: TGTGCCAGCAGCGCCCGGACAGGGCTCAATCAGCCCCAGCATTTT.

The chain couples TRBV5-1 to TRBJ2-3; TRBD1 aligns across 9 bases. The CDR3 has 14 amino acids. The V segment lost 4 bases and the J segment 5 bases; nucleotides outside the gene matches: 5. Germline V gene data show CDR1 as SGHRS and CDR2 as YFSETQ. The CDR3 loop is CASSVDRGIDTQYF. In DNA, the CDR3 is TGCGCCAGCAGCGTGGACAGGGGTATAGATACGCAGTATTTT.

The chain is built from TRBV7-6 and TRBJ1-1; 7 bases fit TRBD1. The germline V gene encodes CDR1 SGHVS and CDR2 FNYEAQ. The CDR3 loop spans 14 amino acids. Trimming cost V 3 bases and J 1 base; bases outside gene matches: 2. CDR3: CASSLGDRNTEAFF. DNA of the CDR3: TGTGCCAGCAGCTTGGGGGACAGGAACACTGAAGCTTTCTTT.

CDR3: CASSHVGTVNSGANVLTF. CDR3 sequence (DNA): TGTGCCAGCAGCCACGTCGGGACAGTCAACTCTGGGGCCAACGTCCTGACTTTC. The chain joins TRBV3-1 (or the pseudogene TRBV3-2) to TRBJ2-6, with TRBD1 identical over 7 bases. V gave up 3 bases and J gave up 0 bases; unmatched junction bases: 8. This CDR3 comprises 18 residues. Germline CDR1 LGHDT, CDR2 YNNKEL (reference sequence).